The subject of this entry is one T cell receptor beta chain. It lacks a known antigen. Base qualities are not recorded, but no much larger clone differs from it by a single base. The CDR3 covers 14 residues, taking in both the cysteine and the phenylalanine. Only CDR3 DNA is held: 42 bases, read in frame from base 1. CDR1 and CDR2 are drawn from the germline V gene: MNHEY, SVGEGT. After removal of 5 bases from V and 2 bases from J, the junction retains 6 bases not matched to a gene. The collaborating institutions used their own protocols to collect whole blood in K2EDTA tubes. For TCRbeta analysis, collaborator samples were shipped as frozen whole blood, as isolated PBMCs, or as DNA extracted from either sample type. This sample is drawn from a study of blood T cell repertoires in COVID-19 (dated by TCRdb to 2020 to 2022). Some background on the complete study: Collaborator samples came from the United States, Italy and Spain and covered acute and convalescent phases of COVID-19. The material from the prospective study consisted of cDNA or gDNA derived from T cells, B-cell-depleted T cells, or PBMCs. Subjects who had been exposed to COVID-19, were actively infected with it, or had recovered from it provided the deeply sampled blood TCRbeta repertoires that made up the dataset. The repertoires were released in a freely available public database intended as a resource for research on the immune response to SARS-CoV-2. The samples were drawn from the first 160 participants of the ongoing ImmuneRACE study and from more than 1,000 subjects provided by 6 global collaborators. Sample metadata almost always included a de-identified subject ID, COVID-19 status, age in years and sex. Where available, HLA class I and class II types were taken from metadata supplied by the sample provider and were not determined by assay-based typing. On the study overall, not on this receptor specifically: The quantity of clinical and demographic metadata differed by source and by participant and was supplied without curation.

The immunoSEQ Assay, a bias-controlled multiplex PCR, was used to amplify TCRbeta CDR3 regions from genomic DNA. Processing in the source paper ran as follows. The number of nucleated cells in each sample was estimated from the amplification of reference gene primers within the assay. Sequence reads were collapsed and filtered to measure the absolute abundance of every unique TCRbeta CDR3 rearrangement. For each sample, productive Simpson clonality was calculated as the square root of Simpson's diversity index over productive rearrangements. TCRdb mirrors the immuneACCESS table, restricted to in-frame sequences. Some clones are absent from its copies; in checked studies, under half trace to an unresolved V gene, and the reason for the others is unknown. V, J and clone size derive from that table, while D and trimming were established from the DNA sequence. The sample table holds 84,000 or so clones, of which 85% to 95% were seen once. The ten biggest clones cover nearly 6.5% of the sample.

Material for sequencing was peripheral blood. The chain uses TRBV6-2 or TRBV6-3 and TRBJ2-7; 7 central nucleotides agree with TRBD1. The clonotype was recovered from a woman aged 55-75 years with active COVID-19. The DNA sequence reads TGTGCCAGCAGTACAGGACAGGTAGCCTACGAGCAGTACTTC. Its amino acids are CASSTGQVAYEQYF.